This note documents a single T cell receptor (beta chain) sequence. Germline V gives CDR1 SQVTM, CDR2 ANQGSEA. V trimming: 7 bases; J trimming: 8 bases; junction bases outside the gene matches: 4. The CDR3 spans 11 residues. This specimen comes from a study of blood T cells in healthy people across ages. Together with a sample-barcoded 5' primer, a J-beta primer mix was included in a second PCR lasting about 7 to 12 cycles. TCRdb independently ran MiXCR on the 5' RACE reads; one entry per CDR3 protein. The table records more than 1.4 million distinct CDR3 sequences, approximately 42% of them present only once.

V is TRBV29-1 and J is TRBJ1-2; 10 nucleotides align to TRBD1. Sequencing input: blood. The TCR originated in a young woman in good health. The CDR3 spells CSGDRGGGYTF. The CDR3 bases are TGCAGCGGGGACAGGGGAGGAGGCTACACCTTC.